These T cell receptor beta chains were read from a single sample in a study of blood T cells in healthy people across ages. One entry per CDR3 protein results from TCRdb running MiXCR on the 5' RACE reads. Of roughly 730,000 distinct CDR3 sequences in the sample, 56% are singletons; the top ten hold roughly 25%. The sample was blood. The receptors shown here come from a man between 40 and 49 years old in good health. CDR3s include the opening cysteine and the closing phenylalanine or tryptophan.

J: TRBJ2-5; V: TRBV29-1; length: 12; CDR3: CSAVDRAETQYF
J: TRBJ2-7; V: TRBV12-3/TRBV12-4; length: 15; CDR3: CASSARAGGPREQYF
J: TRBJ2-1; V: TRBV12-3/TRBV12-4; length: 13; CDR3: CASKRTVDNEQFF
J: TRBJ2-3; V: TRBV28; length: 13; CDR3: CASSAERTDTQYF
J: TRBJ2-7; V: TRBV9; length: 15; CDR3: CASSVGQADAYEQYF
J: TRBJ2-3; V: TRBV24-1; length: 17; CDR3: CATSDLGASGSTDTQYF
J: TRBJ2-3; V: TRBV20-1; length: 17; CDR3: CSARNAGVDPSTDTQYF
J: TRBJ2-1; V: TRBV28; length: 15; CDR3: CASSLSGVAYNEQFF
J: TRBJ1-2; V: TRBV7-9; length: 13; CDR3: CASSYVSGEPYTF
J: TRBJ2-2; V: TRBV5-1; length: 16; CDR3: CASSFGPDGFTGELFF
J: TRBJ2-1; V: TRBV11-1; length: 14; CDR3: CASSLRRDKDEQFF
J: TRBJ2-7; V: TRBV6-1; length: 15; CDR3: CASSDWGHNPYEQYF
J: TRBJ1-4; V: TRBV7-2; length: 12; CDR3: CASSKTNEKLFF
J: TRBJ2-5; V: TRBV29-1; length: 16; CDR3: CSVGVQVAGGRKTQYF
J: TRBJ1-5; V: TRBV29-1; length: 12; CDR3: CSVAPAVGPQHF
J: TRBJ1-5; V: TRBV24-1; length: 16; CDR3: CATSGPRERDNQPQHF
J: TRBJ1-2; V: TRBV20-1; length: 13; CDR3: CSARGTGPRGYTF
J: TRBJ1-1; V: TRBV20-1; length: 12; CDR3: CSADPWGTEAFF
J: TRBJ1-2; V: TRBV3-1; length: 14; CDR3: CASSHDVVNGGYTF
J: TRBJ1-4; V: TRBV5-6; length: 12; CDR3: CASSLWREKLFF
J: TRBJ2-7; V: TRBV3-1; length: 14; CDR3: CASSQTPLSYEQYF
J: TRBJ2-3; V: TRBV27; length: 12; CDR3: CASRRNRETEYF
J: TRBJ1-1; V: TRBV7-8; length: 15; CDR3: CASSISSNGNTEAFF